These 18 T cell receptor beta chains share one sample of origin, sequenced in a study of blood T cells in healthy people across ages. PCR was performed a second time for about 7 to 11 cycles using a sample-barcoded 5' primer and a J-beta primer mix. Via MiXCR, TCRdb re-called the 5' RACE reads, giving one row per CDR3 protein. The sample carries about a million distinct CDR3 sequences, 40% to 60% recorded once. The sequenced material came from blood. The receptor source for this set is a man aged 30 to 39 in good health.

J is TRBJ2-3 and V is TRBV6-2 or TRBV6-3; 13 bases match TRBD2. Trimming removed 2 bases from V and 2 bases from J; junction bases left unmatched: 10. The CDR3 runs 19 residues. Germline V CDR1 and CDR2: MNHEY, SVGEGT. The CDR3, as DNA: TGTGCCAGCAGTTACGTCAGGACTAGCGGGGGACCGTTCACAGATACGCAGTATTTT. Amino acids: CASSYVRTSGGPFTDTQYF.

Comment on this clonotype: It may be a read error: a sequence one base away is much more abundant. The chain combines TRBV4-3 with TRBJ2-1; no reliable D call. The CDR3 contains 11 residues. Per germline, CDR1 LGHNA and CDR2 YSLEER. V lost 2 bases and J lost 11, with 7 bases in between. In DNA form, the CDR3 reads TGCGCCAGCAGCCAAAGGTATAAGCAGTTCTTC. It specifies CASSQRYKQFF.

The chain employs TRBV4-1 and TRBJ2-1; D uncertain. CDR1 and CDR2 from the germline V gene are MGHRA and YSYEKL. V lost 0 bases and J lost 0, with 9 bases in between. The CDR3 length is 16 residues. The CDR3 nucleotides are TGCGCCAGCAGCCAAGATGCCGGTTACTCCTACAATGAGCAGTTCTTC. This gives the protein CASSQDAGYSYNEQFF.

The chain uses TRBV7-9 and TRBJ1-1; D may be TRBD1 (6 bases). The V gene's germline CDR1 is SEHNR and CDR2 FQNEAQ (reference sequence). This CDR3 region has 13 residues. Trimming left V 5 bases short and J 4 bases short, with 11 bases between. This CDR3 is CASSGGRGTEAFF. The CDR3 nucleotides are TGTGCCAGCAGCGGGGGGCGAGGCACTGAAGCTTTCTTT.

The chain combines TRBV5-5 with TRBJ1-2; TRBD1 aligns across 8 bases. The CDR3 spans 13 residues. The junction had 5 bases not matched to a gene; V was cut back by 3 bases and J by 7 bases. The germline CDR1 and CDR2 sequences are SGHKS and YYEKEE (reference sequence). The CDR3 DNA reads TGTGCCAGCAGCTGGACAGGGTCGAGTGGCTACACCTTC. It yields the protein CASSWTGSSGYTF.

The chain links TRBV5-1 to TRBJ2-7, with TRBD2 as a possible D gene (5 bases). Germline values: CDR1 SGHRS, CDR2 YFSETQ. This CDR3 is 15 amino acids long. V gave up 1 base and J gave up 0 bases, with 11 bases separating them. CDR3 coding DNA: TGCGCCAGCAGCTTGTCACTGGGGAGCTCCTACGAGCAGTACTTC. Its protein product is CASSLSLGSSYEQYF.

The CDR3 sequence: CASSQARPSAEAFF. The CDR3 nucleotides are TGTGCCAGCAGCCAAGCCAGGCCTTCCGCTGAAGCTTTCTTT. The rearrangement uses TRBV3-1 and TRBJ1-1; no definite D call. The CDR3 runs to 14 residues. Per germline, CDR1 LGHDT and CDR2 YNNKEL (reference sequence). V was cut by 1 base and J by 6 bases, with 12 bases left in between.

J is TRBJ2-2 and V is TRBV4-3; TRBD1 might be the D (6 bases). The ends were cut back, 5 bases at V and 1 base at J, with 8 bases in the middle. CDR1 and CDR2 from the germline V gene are LGHNA and YSLEER. The CDR3 runs to 14 residues. DNA for the CDR3: TGCGCCAGCAGCGGACAGTTGAACACCGGGGAGCTGTTTTTT. Amino acid sequence: CASSGQLNTGELFF.

This rearrangement joins TRBV5-1 to TRBJ2-7, with D uncertain. The J call may be incorrect, as the DNA end agrees better with TRBJ2-5. CDR1 SGHRS and CDR2 YFSETQ come from the germline V gene. The CDR3 extends over 12 amino acids. The CDR3 sequence: CASSKDFETQYF. In nucleotides, the CDR3 is TGCGCCAGCAGCAAAGACTTCGAGACCCAGTACTTC.

The rearrangement uses TRBV7-9 and TRBJ2-3; D possibly corresponds to TRBD2 (5 bases). CDR1 SEHNR and CDR2 FQNEAQ come from the germline V gene (reference sequence). V was shortened by 6 bases and J by 0 bases, with 28 bases between the two germline ends. The CDR3 consists of 20 residues. The CDR3 DNA reads as TGTGCCAGCAGTCGACCCACTTTTACGGCGGAACGGACTAGCACAGATACGCAGTATTTT. Its protein is CASSRPTFTAERTSTDTQYF.

On this clonotype: Sequence at one end of the junction differs from germline and may be a read error. This sequence joins TRBV12-3 or TRBV12-4 and TRBJ2-3; D is ambiguous. The CDR3 contains 11 residues. DNA for the CDR3: TGCGCCAGCACGAACACAGATATGCAGTATTTT. This codes for CASTNTDMQYF.

The CDR3 protein is CSARPDRGENSPLHF. The CDR3 bases are TGCAGTGCTAGGCCTGACAGGGGAGAAAATTCACCCCTCCACTTT. J is TRBJ1-6 and V is TRBV20-1; 8 bases are a match to TRBD1. CDR1 and CDR2 from the germline V gene are DFQATT and SNEGSKA (reference sequence). The CDR3 covers 15 residues. Trimming removed 3 bases from V and 7 bases from J; junction bases left unmatched: 8.

About this clonotype itself: With a much larger clone just one base away, this may be a read error. The genes are TRBV27 and TRBJ2-3, with 11 bases matching TRBD2. The CDR3 is 18 residues long. The germline CDR1 and CDR2 sequences are MNHEY and SMNVEV (reference sequence). The CDR3 DNA reads TGTGCCAGCAGTTTTGGGAGTAGCGGGGGGGGAAGCACAGATACGCGGTATTTT. This translates into CASSFGSSGGGSTDTRYF.

This clonotype was seen only a few times. The genes are TRBV9 and TRBJ2-1; either TRBD1 or TRBD2 may fit D (5 bases each). Trimming took off 3 bases at V and 5 bases at J, with 21 bases between the two ends. The CDR3 is 17 amino acids. Per germline, CDR1 SGDLS and CDR2 YYNGEE. The CDR3 reads CASSEPLGGSPNNEQFF. The DNA for the CDR3 is TGTGCCAGCAGCGAACCACTTGGGGGTAGCCCCAACAATGAGCAGTTCTTC.

This chain joins TRBV20-1 and TRBJ2-7; 8 positions match TRBD1. Germline V gene sequence: CDR1 DFQATT, CDR2 SNEGSKA (reference sequence). CDR3 length: 16 residues. V was pared by 6 bases and J by 2 bases, with 15 bases of the junction left unmatched. The CDR3 protein is CSAVADPGTGPYEQYF. In DNA, the CDR3 is TGCAGTGCAGTAGCGGACCCCGGGACAGGTCCCTACGAGCAGTACTTC.

The table lists this clonotype with many counts. This may stem from a read error, because a much larger clone lies one nucleotide away. The CDR3 sequence: CSVGEREQYF. CDR3 DNA sequence: TGCAGCGTTGGGGAGCGCGAGCAGTACTTC. V usage is TRBV29-1 and J usage is TRBJ2-7, with D perhaps TRBD2 (5 bases). CDR1 and CDR2 from the germline V gene are SQVTM and ANQGSEA. The V end lost 4 bases, the J end lost 6 bases, and 7 bases lay between the germline ends. This CDR3 has 10 residues.

The chain employs TRBV24-1 and TRBJ1-5; the D is unclear. CDR1 KGHDR and CDR2 SFDVKD come from the germline V gene. This CDR3 is 18 amino acids long. V was clipped by 4 bases and J by 2 bases, with 20 bases between them. The CDR3 sequence: CATSDPARDPLGNQPQHF. CDR3 in DNA: TGTGCCACCAGTGACCCCGCGCGAGACCCCCTGGGCAATCAGCCCCAGCATTTT.

This clonotype showed up many times. The chain carries TRBV20-1 and TRBJ1-2, with D possibly being TRBD1 (5 bases). Germline CDR1 is DFQATT and CDR2 is SNEGSKA (reference sequence). The ends were cut back, 0 bases at V and 3 bases at J, with 14 bases in the middle. The CDR3 is made up of 15 amino acids. This CDR3 is CSAREAGGNDYGYTF. The CDR3 DNA follows: TGCAGTGCTAGAGAGGCGGGGGGTAACGACTATGGCTACACCTTC.